This is a list of T cell receptor beta chains from one sample in a study of blood T cell repertoires in COVID-19. Generated by immunoSEQ multiplex PCR, the TCRdb table keeps only in-frame clones and is missing some. The table records 300,000 to 400,000 clones, around 85% of them present only once. The sample was peripheral blood. The receptors derive from a human donor in a cohort sampled during active COVID-19. CDR3s include the opening cysteine and the closing phenylalanine or tryptophan. D genes are given only for firm matches. Clone size is given for some rows only: seen once, a few or many times, or a class if the clone is expanded.

abundance	v_gene	len	d_gene	j_gene	CDR3aa	CDR3nt
.	TRBV5-6	15	.	TRBJ2-6	CASSLGLSGANVLTF	TGTGCCAGCAGCTTGGGTCTCTCTGGGGCCAACGTCCTGACTTTC
.	TRBV7-9	15	TRBD2	TRBJ2-1	CASSLVDSGYNEQFF	TGTGCCAGCAGCTTAGTTGATAGCGGGTACAATGAGCAGTTCTTC
.	TRBV5-6	14	TRBD1	TRBJ2-5	CASSLQDREQTQYF	TGTGCCAGCAGCTTGCAGGACAGGGAACAGACCCAGTACTTC
once	TRBV3-1/TRBV3-2	17	TRBD2	TRBJ2-4	CASSQDGLVLTKNIQYF	TGTGCCAGCAGCCAAGATGGACTAGTGCTGACCAAAAACATTCAGTACTTC
once	TRBV2	18	.	TRBJ1-5	CASSDIVSRDKENQPQHF	TGTGCCAGCAGTGATATAGTGTCCCGGGACAAAGAAAATCAGCCCCAGCATTTT
.	TRBV28	16	.	TRBJ1-4	CASSSQGLATNEKLFF	TGTGCCAGCAGTTCCCAGGGGCTCGCAACTAATGAAAAACTGTTTTTT
.	TRBV5-8	15	.	TRBJ2-6	CASSLRGSGANVLTF	TGTGCCAGCAGCTTGCGGGGATCCGGGGCCAACGTCCTGACTTTC
.	TRBV24-1	13	TRBD1	TRBJ1-2	CATRRTGRDGYTF	TGTGCCACCAGACGGACAGGAAGGGATGGCTACACCTTC
.	TRBV15	17	.	TRBJ1-2	CATSREGLGQQFYGYTF	TGTGCCACCAGCAGAGAGGGTTTAGGACAGCAGTTCTATGGCTACACCTTC
.	TRBV18	13	.	TRBJ1-6	CASSLGLDSPLHF	TGTGCCAGCTCACTCGGACTTGATTCACCCCTCCACTTT
.	TRBV20-1	14	TRBD2	TRBJ2-2	CSASSLAGTGELFF	TGCAGTGCTAGTAGTTTAGCGGGAACCGGGGAGCTGTTTTTT
.	TRBV11-1	13	.	TRBJ2-7	CASSLLSSYEQYF	TGTGCCAGCAGCCTCCTTTCCTCCTACGAGCAGTACTTC
.	TRBV12-5	13	TRBD1	TRBJ1-5	CASGQQGRGPQHF	TGTGCTAGTGGCCAACAGGGGAGAGGGCCCCAGCATTTT
.	TRBV29-1	13	.	TRBJ1-1	CSVGQGGDTEAFF	TGCAGCGTTGGTCAGGGAGGGGACACTGAAGCTTTCTTT
once	TRBV4-2	18	TRBD2	TRBJ2-7	CASSQDPPGLAGGWEQYF	TGTGCCAGCAGCCAAGACCCCCCCGGACTAGCGGGGGGGTGGGAGCAGTACTTC
.	TRBV3-1/TRBV3-2	14	TRBD1	TRBJ2-3	CASSPDRVRDTQYF	TGTGCCAGCAGCCCCGACAGGGTCAGAGATACGCAGTATTTT
few	TRBV19	15	.	TRBJ1-5	CASSLTRNSNQPQHF	TGTGCCAGTAGCCTCACCAGAAATAGCAATCAGCCCCAGCATTTT
.	TRBV3-1/TRBV3-2	13	TRBD1	TRBJ1-3	CATTTGRKNTIYF	TGTGCCACTACGACAGGGAGAAAAAACACCATATATTTT
.	TRBV3-1/TRBV3-2	16	TRBD1	TRBJ1-2	CASSQGQGRAGYGYTF	TGTGCCAGCAGCCAGGGACAGGGACGGGCCGGCTATGGCTACACCTTC
.	TRBV5-4	14	TRBD1	TRBJ2-3	CASSRDRGGDTQYF	TGTGCCAGCAGCCGGGACAGGGGAGGAGATACGCAGTATTTT
few	TRBV19	13	.	TRBJ1-2	CASSIETGYGYTF	TGTGCCAGTAGTATCGAAACAGGCTATGGCTACACCTTC
.	TRBV18	14	TRBD2	TRBJ2-7	CASSREGLPYEQYF	TGTGCCAGCTCACGGGAGGGGCTCCCCTACGAGCAGTACTTC
.	TRBV11-3	14	.	TRBJ2-2	CASSLRTERGELFF	TGTGCCAGCAGCTTACGGACAGAGAGGGGGGAGCTGTTTTTT
once	TRBV27	14	.	TRBJ1-1	CASSPREQNTEAFF	TGTGCCAGTTCGCCCCGGGAGCAGAACACTGAAGCTTTCTTT
.	TRBV25-1	14	.	TRBJ2-7	CASSGTASSYEQYF	TGTGCCAGCAGTGGGACAGCGAGCTCCTACGAGCAGTACTTC